These 7 T cell receptor beta chains originate from one sample sequenced in a study of T cells in Graves' hyperthyroidism and ophthalmopathy. Authors of the study amplified TCR beta CDR3 regions from RNA transcripts. The HTBI primer set was used in a first-round RT-PCR of the TCR CDR3. A single record per CDR3 protein comes from TCRdb applying MiXCR to the multiplex PCR reads. The table includes around 690,000 distinct CDR3 sequences, 15% to 20% detected once. The material sequenced was blood. The receptors shown here come from a man aged 45 to 65 with Graves' hyperthyroidism.

This clonotype was seen at least ten times. The chain is built from TRBV2 and TRBJ2-7, with 8 bases fitting TRBD2. The J segment lost 0 bases and the V segment lost 7 bases, leaving 14 bases of the junction unmatched. Germline V lookup: CDR1 SNHLY, CDR2 FYNNEI. The CDR3 consists of 17 residues. The CDR3 loop reads CASKGLAGFLTSYEQYF. The DNA for the CDR3 is TGTGCCAGCAAGGGGCTAGCGGGCTTCTTAACCTCCTACGAGCAGTACTTC.

This clonotype was picked up a small number of times. J is TRBJ2-1 and V is TRBV11-2; D not resolved. V shed 1 base and J shed 0 bases, with 13 bases lying between them. CDR3 length: 17 residues. CDR1 SGHAT and CDR2 FQNNGV come from the germline V gene. For the CDR3, the DNA is TGTGCCAGCAGCTTAGTGTTTGGAGACCCCTCCTACAATGAGCAGTTCTTC. Amino acids: CASSLVFGDPSYNEQFF.

This clonotype has just a few counts. The rearrangement uses TRBV20-1 and TRBJ1-3; perhaps TRBD1 as D (5 bases). Germline assignment: CDR1 DFQATT and CDR2 SNEGSKA (reference sequence). The CDR3 contains 16 residues. Trimming removed 0 bases from V and 1 base from J, with 13 bases in between. The CDR3 region has the DNA TGCAGTGCTAGAGAGTCAGGGAGAAGGTCTGGAAACACCATATATTTT. Encoded protein: CSARESGRRSGNTIYF.

This clonotype was seen a few times. The V gene is TRBV7-9, the J gene TRBJ2-1; 12 nucleotides match TRBD2. The V gene end was trimmed by 5 bases and the J gene end by 7 bases; junction bases not matched to a gene: 9. CDR1 SEHNR and CDR2 FQNEAQ come from the germline V gene (reference sequence). CDR3 length equals 16 residues. The CDR3 coding sequence is TGTGCCAGCAGCGACAAACTAGCGGGAGGTAAGAATGAGCAGTTCTTC. This gives the protein CASSDKLAGGKNEQFF.

The chain carries TRBV29-1 and TRBJ2-1, with D possibly matching TRBD1 (5 bases). The CDR3 sequence is 12 residues long. The V gene's germline CDR1 is SQVTM and CDR2 ANQGSEA. Trimming removed 1 base at V and 7 bases at J, with 8 bases between. The CDR3 DNA sequence: TGCAGCGTTGAAGGACAGATTAATGAGCAGTTCTTC. It translates to CSVEGQINEQFF.

This clonotype was counted at least ten times. This sequence joins TRBV20-1 and TRBJ2-7, with 10 bases matching TRBD1. This CDR3 is 13 amino acids long. J lost 8 bases, V lost 5 bases, and 9 bases had no gene match. From germline, CDR1 is DFQATT and CDR2 SNEGSKA (reference sequence). DNA of the CDR3: TGCAGTGCTTGGACAGGGGGTAGCGAGAAGCAGTACTTC. Translated, it gives CSAWTGGSEKQYF.

As concerns this clonotype: Given a much more abundant clone one base away, this may be a read error. This chain connects TRBV12-3 or TRBV12-4 to TRBJ2-7; possible D gene TRBD1, 5 bases. This CDR3 is 14 amino acids long. Trimming left V 7 bases short and J 2 bases short, with 15 bases between. DNA of the CDR3: TGTGCCAGCAATTTTGGCAGGGCGACCTACGAGCAGTACTTC. Its translation is CASNFGRATYEQYF.